This T cell receptor beta chain comes out of a study of cytomegalovirus exposure and HLA in healthy donors. The study, taken as a whole, reports: The study listed 164 cytomegalovirus-associated TCR beta chains.

Both 60 Vbeta primers and 13 Jbeta primers went into the PCR. The protocol was immunoSEQ multiplex PCR, while the TCRdb copy is restricted to in-frame clones and leaves out a portion. The sample shows around 110,000 clones, 65% to 90% of them seen only once. The donors comprised healthy bone marrow donors. Turning to this clone: The target antigen is unknown.

The sequenced sample consisted of PBMCs. The origin of this receptor is a man aged 25-45 years in good health and CMV-seronegative.

As DNA, the CDR3 is TGTGCCAGCAGTGAAGGCAGGGTTGTGCCCCAGCATTTT. Translating gives CASSEGRVVPQHF. The chain links TRBV6-1 to TRBJ1-5, with D perhaps TRBD1 (5 bases). The CDR3 has 13 amino acids. V was trimmed by 1 base and J by 9 bases, leaving 10 bases between them. CDR1 is MNHNS and CDR2 is SASEGT in the germline V gene.